Following are 29 T cell receptor beta chains from one sample sequenced in a study of T cell clonality in common variable immunodeficiency. The data were produced by immunoSEQ multiplex PCR, yet TCRdb's version contains in-frame clones alone and is incomplete. This sample has 35,000 to 55,000 clones, each found more than once. Material for sequencing was peripheral blood mononuclear cells. The receptors shown here come from a person aged 18 to 70 in good health.

This clone was observed many times. The CDR3 extends 3 residues past the end of the read, so its final part is completed from the germline J gene. The chain uses TRBV9 and TRBJ2-3, with D possibly matching TRBD1 (5 bases). This CDR3 is 14 amino acids long. V shed 0 bases and J shed 6 bases, with 11 bases lying between them. Germline CDR1 is SGDLS and CDR2 is YYNGEE. The sequenced CDR3 bases are TGTGCCAGCAGCGTAGAGGCAGGGATCGATACG. This gives the protein CASSVEAGIDT. The CDR3 in full is CASSVEAGIDTQYF. Variable domain in full (rest from reference TRBV9 and TRBJ2-3): DSGVTQTPKHLITATGQRVTLRCSPRSGDLSVYWYQQSLDQGLQFLIQYYNGEERAKGNILERFSAQQFPDLHSELNLSSLELGDSALYFCASSVEAGIDTQYFGPGTRLTVL.

This clone has a count of ten or more. The CDR3 DNA, read in part, is TGCAGTGCTAGAGATGGGGACAGTAACTATGGC. Translating gives CSARDGDSNYG. The whole CDR3 protein is CSARDGDSNYGYTF. The chain recombines TRBV20-1 with TRBJ1-2; 7 positions match TRBD1. Coverage ceases 3 residues before the CDR3 finishes, and the germline J gene fills in the end. There are 14 residues in the CDR3. The V and J ends lost 0 bases and 1 base, in that order; junction bases with no gene match: 2. Germline V gene data show CDR1 as DFQATT and CDR2 as SNEGSKA (reference sequence).

This clone came up many times. The CDR3 end falls 3 residues outside the read, so it is completed with the germline J gene. The V and J genes are TRBV30 and TRBJ1-2; tentative D call: TRBD1 (6 bases). V lost 4 bases, J lost 4 bases, and 13 bases lay in between. The germline CDR1 and CDR2 sequences are GTSNPN and SVGIG (reference sequence). This CDR3 spans 13 amino acids. The CDR3: CAWMRGPGYGYTF. The sequenced CDR3 bases are TGTGCCTGGATGCGGGGGCCTGGCTATGGC.

This clone was observed many times. The read ends 3 residues shy of where the CDR3 ends; the end is completed using the germline J gene. The V gene is TRBV4-2, the J gene TRBJ2-7; 8 bases line up with TRBD1. CDR3 length: 18 amino acids. Germline-derived CDR1 and CDR2 are LGHNA and YNFKEQ. Losses at the gene ends were 4 bases for V and 5 bases for J; bases not matched to a gene: 19. CDR3 DNA, as far as it was read: TGTGCCAGCAGCCGAGAGGGATTGACAGGGGAGTTCATCAACGAG. Its translation is CASSREGLTGEFINE. Given in full, the CDR3 is CASSREGLTGEFINEQYF.

There are many counts of this clone. The DNA ends 3 residues before the CDR3 does, and the rest of the CDR3 is filled in from the germline J gene. The V gene is TRBV29-1, the J gene TRBJ1-2; no clear D gene. With 6 bases removed from V and 2 bases from J, the gap between germline ends came to 13 bases. Germline CDR1 SQVTM, CDR2 ANQGSEA. This CDR3 is 13 amino acids long. Incomplete CDR3 DNA: TGCAGCGTACGGACTGTTCAAAACTATGGC. It encodes CSVRTVQNYG. The whole CDR3 sequence reads CSVRTVQNYGYTF.

In its sample, this clone was seen many times. The CDR3 end falls 3 residues outside the read, so it is completed with the germline J gene. This sequence joins TRBV4-2 and TRBJ1-6, with TRBD1 matching 9 bases. The CDR3 consists of 15 residues. The germline gives CDR1 LGHNA, CDR2 YNFKEQ. Unmatched junction bases numbered 7, after V lost 4 bases and J lost 9 bases. CDR3 bases read: TGTGCCAGCAGCCGTCCGGGACAGGGTGCTTCACCC. This encodes CASSRPGQGASP. The complete CDR3 sequence is CASSRPGQGASPLHF.

The table lists this clone with many counts. The sequenced part of the CDR3 DNA is TGTGCCAGCAGCCAAGCCGGGGAGGCGGTTGGC. Translation: CASSQAGEAVG. The CDR3 in full is CASSQAGEAVGYTF. The rearrangement joins TRBV4-2 to TRBJ1-2; D gene ambiguous. The CDR3 extends 3 residues past the end of the read, so its final part is completed from the germline J gene. CDR1 is LGHNA, CDR2 YNFKEQ, per germline. Trimming took 1 base from V and 7 from J, leaving 13 bases between them. CDR3 length: 14 residues.

This clone was counted a few times. The read terminates 3 residues ahead of where the CDR3 ends, so the germline J gene completes it. The rearrangement links TRBV2 to TRBJ2-2, with TRBD1 identical over 8 bases. The CDR3 totals 15 residues. The V segment lost 6 bases and the J segment 3 bases; nucleotides outside the gene matches: 6. Germline V gene data show CDR1 as SNHLY and CDR2 as FYNNEI. The CDR3 here is CASRLRGLDTGELFF. Partial CDR3 DNA: TGTGCCAGCAGGCTCAGGGGGCTGGACACCGGGGAG.

This clone appeared many times. The CDR3: CATSRGAVPGYTF. The part of the CDR3 DNA that was read is TGTGCCACCAGCAGAGGGGCAGTCCCTGGC. J is TRBJ1-2 and V is TRBV15, with D unclear. With the read ending 3 residues before the CDR3 end, the germline J gene is used to fill in that end. V dropped 1 base and J dropped 7 bases, with 10 bases sitting between them. The CDR3 sequence is 13 residues long. From germline, CDR1 is LNHNV and CDR2 YYDKDF (reference sequence). Drawing the rest from reference TRBV15 and TRBJ1-2, the complete variable domain is DAMVIQNPRYQVTQFGKPVTLSCSQTLNHNVMYWYQQKSSQAPKLLFHYYDKDFNNEADTPDNFQSRRPNTSFCFLDIRSPGLGDTAMYLCATSRGAVPGYTFGSGTRLTVV.

This clone was observed many times. The read halts 3 residues ahead of the CDR3 end, with the missing end drawn from the germline J gene. The chain is built from TRBV6-2 or TRBV6-3 and TRBJ2-7, with a possible D match to TRBD2 (6 bases). V was clipped by 2 bases and J by 6 bases, with 17 bases between them. The V gene's germline CDR1 is MNHEY and CDR2 SVGEGT. This CDR3 has 15 amino acids. CDR3: CASSYRELAVAEQYF. The DNA read from the CDR3 is TGTGCCAGCAGTTACAGAGAACTAGCCGTGGCCGAG.

This clone was detected many times. The read ends 3 residues before the CDR3 terminus; that terminus is restored from the germline J gene. This chain joins TRBV20-1 and TRBJ1-2, with 7 nucleotides matching TRBD1. The length of the CDR3 is 13 residues. Germline V lookup: CDR1 DFQATT, CDR2 SNEGSKA (reference sequence). V shed 3 bases and J 6 bases; nucleotides not matched to a gene: 7. The CDR3 reads CSARGIDRDGYTF. The DNA read from the CDR3 is TGCAGTGCTAGGGGAATCGACAGGGATGGC.

The sample holds many counts of this clone. The CDR3 is CASSIAGSIQETQYF. Incomplete CDR3 DNA: TGTGCCAGTAGTATAGCAGGGTCAATACAAGAGACC. The chain joins TRBV19 to TRBJ2-5, with D possibly matching TRBD1 (5 bases). From the germline J gene comes the end of the CDR3, since the read stops 3 residues before it. The germline CDR1 and CDR2 sequences are LNHDA and SQIVND (reference sequence). CDR3 length: 15 amino acids. Trimming shortened V by 1 base and J by 2 bases, and 11 bases separated the two germline ends.

This clone was seen only a few times. The read ends 3 residues before the CDR3 terminus; that terminus is restored from the germline J gene. This chain links TRBV5-6 with TRBJ2-2; the match to TRBD1 covers 7 bases. CDR3 size: 15 residues. Germline assignment: CDR1 SGHDT and CDR2 YYEEEE. Incomplete CDR3 DNA: TGTGCCAGCAGCTGGGGACAGTCTGGGGCCAACGTG. It yields the protein CASSWGQSGANV. The complete CDR3 sequence is CASSWGQSGANVLFF. Variable domain in full (rest from reference TRBV5-6 and TRBJ2-2): DAGVTQSPTHLIKTRGQQVTLRCSPKSGHDTVSWYQQALGQGPQFIFQYYEEEERQRGNFPDRFSGHQFPNYSSELNVNALLLGDSALYLCASSWGQSGANVLFFGEGSRLTVL.

At least ten counts were recorded for this clone. The sequence runs out 3 residues before the end of the CDR3; the remainder is reconstructed from the germline J gene. The rearrangement joins TRBV11-2 to TRBJ1-1; D gene ambiguous. V was trimmed by 5 bases and J by 1 base, leaving 8 bases between them. Per germline, CDR1 SGHAT and CDR2 FQNNGV. The CDR3 sequence is 13 residues long. The CDR3 protein is CASSTLGNTEAFF. The sequenced part of the CDR3 DNA is TGTGCCAGCAGCACCCTCGGGAACACTGAA.

This clone was found many times. The CDR3 extends 3 residues past the end of the read, so its final part is completed from the germline J gene. V and J are TRBV18 and TRBJ2-5; TRBD2 might be the D (5 bases). The CDR3 is made up of 13 amino acids. Germline assignment: CDR1 KGHSH and CDR2 LQKENI. V lost 3 bases and J lost 3, with 8 bases in between. The CDR3 loop reads CASSPGLKETQYF. CDR3 DNA, as far as it was read: TGTGCCAGCTCACCCGGACTGAAAGAGACC.

At least ten counts were recorded for this clone. Sequencing ends 3 residues short of the CDR3 end; the germline J gene provides the rest. V and J are TRBV20-1 and TRBJ1-1; weak D call: TRBD1 (5 bases). The germline gives CDR1 DFQATT, CDR2 SNEGSKA (reference sequence). Trimming shortened V by 6 bases and J by 5 bases, and 16 bases separated the two germline ends. CDR3 length: 13 amino acids. CDR3 amino acids: CSAPTPRGTEAFF. The DNA read from the CDR3 is TGCAGTGCACCGACACCACGGGGGACTGAA.

This clone was detected ten times or more. Sequencing ends 3 residues short of the CDR3 end; the germline J gene provides the rest. The J gene is TRBJ2-1, the V gene TRBV20-1; perhaps TRBD2 as D (6 bases). Germline V CDR1 and CDR2: DFQATT, SNEGSKA (reference sequence). This CDR3 region has 14 residues. V lost 6 bases and J 2 bases, leaving 14 bases between the germline ends. CDR3 DNA (partial): TGCAGTGCCCAGACTAGGGCAGCCTACAATGAG. This encodes CSAQTRAAYNE. The whole CDR3 sequence is CSAQTRAAYNEQFF.

The sample holds many counts of this clone. The CDR3 end is not reached by the read, which stops 3 residues before it; the germline J gene fills it in. The chain links TRBV20-1 to TRBJ2-3; 16 nucleotides agree with TRBD2. The V and J ends lost 6 bases and 5 bases, in that order; junction bases with no gene match: 11. Germline CDR1 DFQATT, CDR2 SNEGSKA (reference sequence). This CDR3 is 17 amino acids long. CDR3 DNA, as far as it was read: TGCAGTGCCGGGGGACTAGCGGGAGGGGGAATTTTAGATACG. Translating it yields CSAGGLAGGGILDT. The full CDR3 is CSAGGLAGGGILDTQYF.

Many counts were recorded for this clone. The DNA ends 3 residues before the CDR3 does, and the rest of the CDR3 is filled in from the germline J gene. The identical CDR3 is also encoded by other nucleotide sequences in the sample. The V call is TRBV7-2, the J call TRBJ2-1; 8 bases line up with TRBD1. Germline trimming cut 5 bases from V and 9 bases from J; bases unmatched to any gene: 3. The CDR3 spans 12 residues. The germline V gene encodes CDR1 SGHTA and CDR2 FQGNSA. This chain's CDR3 is CASSRQGTEQFF. The DNA read from the CDR3 is TGTGCCAGCAGCCGACAGGGGACTGAG.

This clone was observed at least ten times. One end of the junction varies from germline; a read error may be responsible. The read comes to an end 3 residues before the CDR3 does, leaving the germline J gene to fill in the end. The rearrangement joins TRBV7-7 to TRBJ1-1, with 7 bases that match TRBD1. This CDR3 is 16 amino acids long. Germline CDR1 is SSHAT and CDR2 is FNYEAQ (reference sequence). CDR3 protein: CASSPHLGQKNTEAFF. CDR3 bases read: TGTGCTAGCAGCCCCCACCTGGGACAGAAGAACACTGAA.

This clone was detected ten times or more. Coverage ceases 3 residues before the CDR3 finishes, and the germline J gene fills in the end. The chain combines TRBV28 with TRBJ2-3, with 8 bases lining up with TRBD2. V lost 4 bases to trimming and J lost 4 bases; unmatched junction nucleotides: 7. Germline lookup yields CDR1 MDHEN and CDR2 SYDVKM. The CDR3 is 15 residues long. The CDR3 region is CASSYPQAGADTQYF. The sequenced CDR3 bases are TGTGCCAGCAGTTACCCCCAAGCGGGAGCAGATACG.

This clone was seen more than once but under ten times. CDR3 sequence: CASRQAGASGELFF. CDR3 bases read: TGTGCCAGCAGGCAGGCGGGCGCAAGCGGGGAG. The chain carries TRBV6-2 or TRBV6-3 and TRBJ2-2; D possibly corresponds to TRBD2 (5 bases). The read falls 3 residues short of the CDR3 end, and the missing part is taken from the germline J gene. V lost 6 bases, J lost 7 bases, and 15 bases lay in between. The CDR3 loop spans 14 amino acids. The germline CDR1 and CDR2 sequences are MNHEY and SVGEGT.

This clone has at least ten counts. From the germline J gene comes the end of the CDR3, since the read stops 3 residues before it. V and J are TRBV5-4 and TRBJ2-3; D is undetermined. Deletions cut 1 base from V and 6 bases from J, with 12 bases between. CDR3 length: 14 amino acids. Germline CDR1 and CDR2: SGHNT and YYREEE (reference sequence). The CDR3: CASSLYSGRDTQYF. The covered CDR3 bases are TGTGCCAGCAGCTTGTATTCAGGCAGGGATACG.

The DNA read from the CDR3 is TGTGCCAGCAGCCCAAGCAGACTAGCCCAAGAGACC. Its protein is CASSPSRLAQET. The full CDR3 protein reads CASSPSRLAQETQYF. The V call is TRBV7-9, the J call TRBJ2-5; TRBD2 matches 7 bases. The read finishes 3 residues shy of the CDR3 end, and the germline J gene is used to complete it. With V trimmed by 5 bases and J by 1 base, 7 bases remained unmatched. Germline V gene sequence: CDR1 SEHNR, CDR2 FQNEAQ (reference sequence). The CDR3 has 15 residues.

This clone was counted many times. From the germline J gene comes the end of the CDR3, since the read stops 3 residues before it. The gene calls are TRBV20-1 and TRBJ2-5, with TRBD2 matching over 8 bases. Germline V gives CDR1 DFQATT, CDR2 SNEGSKA (reference sequence). The V and J ends lost 1 base and 4 bases, in that order; junction bases with no gene match: 5. The CDR3 totals 14 residues. CDR3 bases read: TGCAGTGCTAGAGTCGGGGGGGGAAGAGAGACC. Its translation is CSARVGGGRET. The whole CDR3 is CSARVGGGRETQYF.

This clone appeared many times. The DNA ends 3 residues before the CDR3 does, and the rest of the CDR3 is filled in from the germline J gene. The V and J genes are TRBV20-1 and TRBJ1-1; tentatively, D is TRBD1 (5 bases). V lost 2 bases and J 0 bases, leaving 13 bases between the germline ends. The CDR3 spans 15 residues. Germline assignment: CDR1 DFQATT and CDR2 SNEGSKA (reference sequence). The CDR3 bases that were read are TGCAGTGCTAGACGCCAGGGAATCATGAACACTGAA. Its translation is CSARRQGIMNTE. The complete CDR3 reads CSARRQGIMNTEAFF.

The table lists this clone with many counts. The CDR3 goes on 3 residues after the read ends, and that part is filled in from the germline J gene. The chain employs TRBV20-1 and TRBJ2-3, with D possibly TRBD2 on 6 matching bases. CDR1 is DFQATT and CDR2 is SNEGSKA in the germline V gene (reference sequence). This CDR3 comprises 15 residues. Trimming cost V 3 bases and J 0 bases, with 13 bases left between them. CDR3 bases read: TGCAGTGCTAGCCGAAGGGGAGGTAGCACAGATACG. Its protein product is CSASRRGGSTDT. The whole CDR3 is CSASRRGGSTDTQYF.

This clone was counted many times. CDR3 loop: CASSDGSGGDTDTQYF. CDR3 DNA (partial): TGTGCCAGCAGTGACGGTAGCGGGGGAGACACAGATACG. V and J are TRBV6-4 and TRBJ2-3; 9 nucleotides align to TRBD2. The CDR3 goes on 3 residues after the read ends, and that part is filled in from the germline J gene. The germline CDR1 and CDR2 sequences are MRHNA and SNTAGT. The trim removed 2 bases at V and 2 bases at J, leaving 5 bases unmatched. This CDR3 comprises 16 residues.

This clone showed up many times. The read finishes 3 residues shy of the CDR3 end, and the germline J gene is used to complete it. This chain uses TRBV9 with TRBJ2-2, with 15 bases fitting TRBD2. This CDR3 comprises 16 residues. Looked up from germline, CDR1 is SGDLS and CDR2 is YYNGEE. The ends lost 3 bases at V and 5 bases at J; junction bases unmatched: 2. CDR3 in amino acids: CASSDGTSGRTGELFF. The CDR3 DNA, read in part, is TGTGCCAGCAGCGACGGGACTAGCGGGAGGACCGGGGAG.